The rows below give T cell receptor beta chains drawn from one sample of a study of cytomegalovirus exposure and HLA in healthy donors. Here immunoSEQ multiplex PCR was the method, and the copy in TCRdb shows in-frame clones only, minus some. Of more than 100,000 clones in the sample, 74% were seen once. Sequenced input: PBMCs. The origin of the receptors is a woman in her 50s in good health and CMV-seropositive. CDR3s include the opening cysteine and the closing phenylalanine or tryptophan. D genes are given only for firm matches. For some rows the clone size is stated as once, few or many, or as a class when expanded; others skip it.

size	V	J	D	CDR3	DNA
NA	TRBV4-3	TRBJ2-7	NA	CASSQGVAPYEQYF	TGCGCCAGCAGCCAAGGGGTAGCCCCCTACGAGCAGTACTTC
NA	TRBV6-4	TRBJ2-7	TRBD2	CASSEATTSGGRSEQYF	TGTGCCAGCAGTGAAGCAACCACTAGCGGGGGACGGAGCGAGCAGTACTTC
NA	TRBV28	TRBJ2-7	NA	CASTKLAPYEQYF	TGTGCCAGCACCAAATTAGCCCCCTACGAGCAGTACTTC
NA	TRBV29-1	TRBJ2-3	TRBD2	CSVEAGVITQYF	TGCAGCGTCGAGGCGGGGGTTATTACGCAGTATTTT
NA	TRBV4-2	TRBJ1-2	NA	CASSLPTGNYGYTF	TGTGCCAGCAGCTTACCGACAGGTAACTATGGCTACACCTTC
NA	TRBV5-6	TRBJ2-5	TRBD2	CASSLVGGGLETQYF	TGTGCCAGCAGCTTGGTAGGCGGGGGTTTAGAGACCCAGTACTTC
few	TRBV6-6	TRBJ2-7	TRBD2	CASSPRGGVYEQYF	TGTGCCAGCTCCCCCCGGGGAGGGGTCTACGAGCAGTACTTC
NA	TRBV7-9	TRBJ1-1	NA	CASSLEIQGLGAFF	TGTGCCAGCAGCTTAGAGATCCAGGGCTTGGGAGCTTTCTTT
NA	TRBV29-1	TRBJ2-1	NA	CSVGGTGETYNEQFF	TGCAGCGTGGGGGGGACAGGCGAAACCTACAATGAGCAGTTCTTC
NA	TRBV19	TRBJ1-5	NA	CASTRDNYQPQHF	TGTGCCAGTACCAGGGACAACTATCAGCCCCAGCATTTT
NA	TRBV4-1	TRBJ2-1	TRBD2	CASSQEEGSGGAYNEQFF	TGCGCCAGCAGCCAAGAGGAGGGGAGCGGGGGGGCCTACAATGAGCAGTTCTTC
NA	TRBV2	TRBJ2-3	TRBD1	CASSEGQGFADTQYF	TGTGCCAGCAGTGAAGGACAGGGGTTCGCAGATACGCAGTATTTT
NA	TRBV7-2	TRBJ2-5	TRBD1	CASSPTGGAETQYF	TGTGCCAGCAGCCCAACAGGGGGCGCGGAGACCCAGTACTTC
NA	TRBV5-6	TRBJ2-3	NA	CASSLNVRGANTDTQYF	TGTGCCAGCAGCTTGAATGTCCGGGGGGCCAACACAGATACGCAGTATTTT